The 18 T cell receptor beta chains reported below all come from one sample, sequenced in a study of cytomegalovirus exposure and HLA in healthy donors. It was with 60 Vbeta and 13 Jbeta primers that the PCR ran. TCRdb keeps only in-frame clones here, not all; method: immunoSEQ multiplex PCR. This table has 100,000 to 150,000 clones, around four fifths appearing once. The material sequenced was PBMCs. The receptors originated from a boy aged 5-17 years in good health and CMV-seronegative.

This rearrangement joins TRBV28 to TRBJ2-5; D might be TRBD2 (6 bases). Per the germline V gene, CDR1 is MDHEN and CDR2 is SYDVKM. There are 15 residues in the CDR3. The germline V and J ends were trimmed by 5 bases and 11 bases, with 24 bases remaining between them. In DNA form, the CDR3 reads TGTGCCAGCAGTCCTTACGCGGCCTCAATTGGGGGGCAGTACTTC. Amino acid sequence: CASSPYAASIGGQYF.

The chain is built from TRBV7-2 and TRBJ2-5; 10 nucleotides line up with TRBD2. V was clipped by 6 bases and J by 5 bases; unmatched bases: 15. Germline V gene lookup returns CDR1 SGHTA and CDR2 FQGNSA. The CDR3 consists of 17 residues. Written as DNA, the CDR3 is TGTGCCAGCAGTCCTAGAAGGGCTAGCGGGAGAGGGGAGACCCAGTACTTC. It yields the protein CASSPRRASGRGETQYF.

The V gene is TRBV7-9, the J gene TRBJ1-5, with 9 bases aligning to TRBD1. CDR1 is SEHNR, CDR2 FQNEAQ, per germline (reference sequence). The V gene end was trimmed by 5 bases and the J gene end by 1 base; junction bases not matched to a gene: 3. CDR3 length: 15 residues. The CDR3 DNA sequence: TGTGCCAGCAGCCCCGGACAGGGGAGCAATCAGCCCCAGCATTTT. As protein: CASSPGQGSNQPQHF.

A single count supports this clone. The germline gene is not matched at one end of the junction; a read error may be the cause. The chain combines TRBV7-9 with TRBJ1-1; no definite D call. CDR1 is SEHNR, CDR2 FQNEAQ, per germline (reference sequence). This CDR3 contains 14 residues. CDR3 loop: CSSSLSQLNTEAFF. Here the CDR3 DNA reads TGTTCCAGCAGCTTATCACAGTTGAACACTGAAGCTTTCTTT.

The V call is TRBV7-3, the J call TRBJ2-3; 9 nucleotides line up with TRBD1. The germline V gene has CDR1 SGHTA and CDR2 FQGTGA. The CDR3 runs to 14 residues. The junction had 4 bases not matched to a gene; V was cut back by 5 bases and J by 4 bases. The CDR3 DNA is TGTGCCAGCAGCGCGACAGGGGGAGCAGATACGCAGTATTTT. Amino acid sequence: CASSATGGADTQYF.

The chain has TRBV10-3 and TRBJ2-5; D unclear. The CDR3 contains 11 residues. Germline V lookup: CDR1 ENHRY, CDR2 SYGVKD. Trimming stripped 10 bases from V and 0 bases from J, with 6 bases between. In DNA, the CDR3 is TGTGCCACCGAGTACCAAGAGACCCAGTACTTC. This translates into CATEYQETQYF.

This rearrangement joins TRBV27 to TRBJ2-3; D is uncertain. V lost 4 bases to trimming and J lost 2 bases, with 10 bases between them. CDR1 and CDR2 from the germline V gene are MNHEY and SMNVEV (reference sequence). The CDR3 runs 14 residues. The CDR3 sequence is CASSYAANTDTQYF. The CDR3 DNA sequence: TGTGCCAGCAGTTATGCCGCGAACACAGATACGCAGTATTTT.

This clone was counted a few times. This CDR3 is CASSLQGAPYNEQFF. DNA for the CDR3: TGTGCCAGCAGCTTGCAGGGGGCGCCCTACAATGAGCAGTTCTTC. This chain connects TRBV5-4 to TRBJ2-1, with 8 positions matching TRBD1. Trimming at V came to 1 base and at J to 2 bases, leaving 2 bases not matched to a gene. The CDR3 spans 15 residues. Germline CDR1 is SGHNT and CDR2 is YYREEE (reference sequence).

The chain employs TRBV13 and TRBJ1-3; D remains ambiguous. CDR3 size: 14 residues. V was clipped by 3 bases and J by 0 bases, with 6 bases between them. Per germline, CDR1 PRHDT and CDR2 FYEKMQ (reference sequence). This CDR3 reads CASSFRASGNTIYF. The CDR3 nucleotides are TGTGCCAGCAGCTTCCGAGCCTCTGGAAACACCATATATTTT.

The chain has TRBV5-1 and TRBJ2-1; TRBD2 agrees at 16 bases. With 3 bases clipped from V and 2 bases from J, the junction kept 5 bases outside the gene matches. CDR3 size: 18 residues. The germline V gene encodes CDR1 SGHRS and CDR2 YFSETQ. The CDR3: CASSSGTSGREAYNEQFF. Here the CDR3 DNA reads TGCGCCAGCAGCTCCGGGACTAGCGGGAGGGAAGCCTACAATGAGCAGTTCTTC.

The V gene is TRBV27, the J gene TRBJ2-7; TRBD1 matches at 7 bases. Trimming at V came to 6 bases and at J to 0 bases, leaving 11 bases not matched to a gene. There are 16 residues in the CDR3. Germline CDR1 reads MNHEY; CDR2 reads SMNVEV (reference sequence). CDR3 in DNA: TGTGCCAGCAGCCTGTCCGAGGGGGCCGTCTCCTACGAGCAGTACTTC. Its protein is CASSLSEGAVSYEQYF.

The chain uses TRBV5-4 and TRBJ2-1; D gene uncertain. From germline, CDR1 is SGHNT and CDR2 YYREEE (reference sequence). Trimming stripped 3 bases from V and 6 bases from J, with 7 bases between. The CDR3 spans 12 residues. CDR3 amino acids: CASSSTPNEQFF. CDR3 bases: TGTGCCAGCAGCTCCACACCCAATGAGCAGTTCTTC.

CDR3 sequence (DNA): TGTGCCTGGAAGGGACAGCTCTATGGCTACACCTTC. It yields the protein CAWKGQLYGYTF. The V call is TRBV30, the J call TRBJ1-2; 7 bases match TRBD1. V gave up 4 bases and J gave up 4 bases; unmatched junction bases: 3. Germline values: CDR1 GTSNPN, CDR2 SVGIG (reference sequence). The CDR3 covers 12 residues.

The chain has TRBV5-4 and TRBJ2-6, with D tentatively TRBD1 (6 bases). V was clipped by 0 bases and J by 4 bases, with 14 bases between them. Germline CDR1 and CDR2: SGHNT and YYREEE (reference sequence). The CDR3 has 17 amino acids. For the CDR3, the DNA is TGTGCCAGCAGCTTGGGGGGGCATTTGTACGGGGCCAACGTCCTGACTTTC. Protein: CASSLGGHLYGANVLTF.

The chain has TRBV10-3 and TRBJ2-7; 13 bases match TRBD2. There are 19 residues in the CDR3. The V segment lost 0 bases and the J segment 1 base; nucleotides outside the gene matches: 9. Germline V CDR1 and CDR2: ENHRY, SYGVKD. As DNA, the CDR3 is TGTGCCATCAGTGAGTCGAAGACCCTGGGACTAGCGGGGTCCTACGAGCAGTACTTC. Protein product: CAISESKTLGLAGSYEQYF.

This clone was seen just once. The chain recombines TRBV19 with TRBJ2-1; 8 positions match TRBD2. The CDR3 is 15 residues long. The V and J ends lost 9 bases and 6 bases, in that order; junction bases with no gene match: 13. CDR1 is LNHDA and CDR2 is SQIVND in the germline V gene (reference sequence). Here the CDR3 reads CASKKRTSTFNEQFF. In DNA form, the CDR3 reads TGTGCCAGCAAGAAAAGGACTAGCACTTTCAATGAGCAGTTCTTC. The variable domain in full, completed from reference TRBV19 and TRBJ2-1, reads DGGITQSPKYLFRKEGQNVTLSCEQNLNHDAMYWYRQDPGQGLRLIYYSQIVNDFQKGDIAEGYSVSREKKESFPLTVTSAQKNPTAFYLCASKKRTSTFNEQFFGPGTRLTVL.

CDR3 amino acids: CASSGTGPGELFF. The CDR3 DNA reads as TGTGCCAGCAGCGGTACAGGGCCCGGGGAGCTGTTTTTT. The chain has TRBV25-1 and TRBJ2-2; D is possibly TRBD1 (6 bases). The CDR3 extends over 13 amino acids. Trimming cost V 6 bases and J 6 bases, with 11 bases left between them. Germline loops: CDR1 MGHDK, CDR2 SYGVNS.

The chain has TRBV5-4 and TRBJ1-2, with 7 bases lining up with TRBD1. The CDR3 spans 13 residues. CDR1 SGHNT and CDR2 YYREEE come from the germline V gene (reference sequence). The junction had 1 base not matched to a gene; V was cut back by 3 bases and J by 2 bases. CDR3 protein: CASSSTGNYGYTF. The CDR3 coding sequence is TGTGCCAGCAGCTCGACAGGGAACTATGGCTACACCTTC.